A single T cell receptor (beta chain) is shown here with its context. Its specificity is unknown. This table comes from immunoSEQ multiplex PCR, and its TCRdb copy is limited to in-frame clones, with some not included. Of tens of thousands of clones listed, approximately 92% were seen once; the top ten hold roughly 14%. This record belongs to a study of T cells in tuberculosis. The CDR3 has 13 residues. V gave up 8 bases and J gave up 8 bases, with 18 bases separating them. Germline V CDR1 and CDR2: MNHEY, SVGAGI. Study-wide results and limits: Classification accuracy was about 90% (AUROC approximately 0.89) with the GMM-specific repertoire. Active tuberculosis alpha repertoires lay closer to GMM-specific TCRs than controls'.

This TCR was recovered from a donor aged 10 to 29 with latent tuberculosis or without tuberculosis infection. This chain joins TRBV6-5 and TRBJ1-2; tentatively, D is TRBD1 (6 bases). Sequencing was done on a sample of PBMCs. The CDR3 coding sequence is TGTGCCAGCCGGACAGCAGCCAACCAAGGCTACACCTTC. It specifies CASRTAANQGYTF.